This is a list of T cell receptor beta chains from one sample in a study of cytomegalovirus exposure and HLA in healthy donors. Clones were read by immunoSEQ multiplex PCR, and TCRdb kept only the in-frame ones, dropping some. The table lists roughly 120,000 clones, roughly three quarters of them singletons. The material sequenced was PBMCs. These receptor sequences come from a man aged 18 to 30 in good health and CMV-seronegative. The CDR3 runs from the conserved cysteine through the conserved F or W. The order of the fields is D gene, V gene, clone size, CDR3 protein. The D gene is left open where the match is weak. Not every row has a clone size; where given, it reads once, few, many or a size class.

D: -
V: TRBV10-3
size: -
CDR3: CAISGTGRNTEAFF

D: -
V: TRBV30
size: -
CDR3: CAWSVQLREQLF

D: TRBD2
V: TRBV12-5
size: -
CDR3: CASAIAGSGYEQYF

D: -
V: TRBV11-1
size: -
CDR3: CASSLGGGRPQHF

D: TRBD2
V: TRBV5-1
size: -
CDR3: CASSLGSSGSETQYF

D: -
V: TRBV28
size: -
CDR3: CASSPLPRYEQYF

D: TRBD1
V: TRBV9
size: -
CDR3: CASSVGTGRLGYTF

D: TRBD2
V: TRBV5-4
size: -
CDR3: CASSLTRLAGVPGELFF

D: TRBD2
V: TRBV10-3
size: -
CDR3: CAIRGTSGSGGDYEQYF

D: -
V: TRBV5-4
size: -
CDR3: CASSLGGTATEYGYTF

D: TRBD1
V: TRBV7-2
size: -
CDR3: CASSLQGHYGYTF

D: TRBD2
V: TRBV6-5
size: once
CDR3: CASSYSIGGAQETQYF

D: TRBD2
V: TRBV20-1
size: -
CDR3: CSARGLLAEYF

D: -
V: TRBV5-4
size: -
CDR3: CASSSYQETQYF

D: TRBD2
V: TRBV19
size: -
CDR3: CASSETAPGTSGSNEQFF

D: TRBD2
V: TRBV5-1
size: once
CDR3: CASSFLGLAGVYNEQFF

D: TRBD1
V: TRBV5-8
size: -
CDR3: CASTRGTGADRNQPQHF

D: TRBD1
V: TRBV5-1
size: -
CDR3: CASSLGAGTGFEQYF

D: -
V: TRBV5-5
size: -
CDR3: CASSRGGGANVLTF

D: TRBD2
V: TRBV7-8
size: once
CDR3: CASSLVSGRDTDTQYF

D: TRBD1
V: TRBV18
size: -
CDR3: CASSGQGANTGELFF

D: -
V: TRBV6-6
size: -
CDR3: CASSYSNGGINEQFF

D: TRBD1
V: TRBV27
size: -
CDR3: CASSFHRGIDTEAFF

D: -
V: TRBV6-5
size: -
CDR3: CASSYSSYRNEQFF

D: TRBD1
V: TRBV10-3
size: -
CDR3: CAISQTGTSNQPQHF

D: -
V: TRBV7-9
size: -
CDR3: CASSLLGVRDEQFF

D: TRBD2
V: TRBV4-1
size: few
CDR3: CASSQTGLAGGCEQFF

D: TRBD1
V: TRBV28
size: -
CDR3: CASSSTGLNTEAFF

D: -
V: TRBV11-1
size: -
CDR3: CASNLGAGVSYEQYF

D: TRBD1
V: TRBV14
size: few
CDR3: CASGTGSRGAFF

D: TRBD1
V: TRBV5-1
size: -
CDR3: CASSFDREEGYTF

D: -
V: TRBV13
size: -
CDR3: CASAGSSYNEQFF

D: TRBD1
V: TRBV5-6
size: few
CDR3: CASSWGTGAPGNTIYF

D: TRBD1
V: TRBV19
size: -
CDR3: CASSDRGGEKLFF

D: -
V: TRBV6-5
size: -
CDR3: CASTARWLGEQYF

D: -
V: TRBV10-3
size: -
CDR3: CAISGRAYEQYF

D: -
V: TRBV28
size: few
CDR3: CASTGINYGYTF

D: TRBD1
V: TRBV5-1
size: once
CDR3: CASSLIGQENNEQFF